This is a list of T cell receptor beta chains from one sample in a study of CD8+ T cells in alopecia areata. The method was immunoSEQ multiplex PCR; TCRdb's version includes in-frame clones alone and lacks a portion of them. The data show roughly 180,000 clones, approximately 55% seen once. Sequenced here: CD8+ T cells sorted from blood, sampled at week 24, from a patient treated with tofacitinib. Every receptor here comes from a human donor with alopecia areata. Both conserved end residues are part of each CDR3. Each record gives: J gene, clone size, V gene, D gene, CDR3 DNA, CDR3 protein. The D gene is left open where the match is weak. Size tells how often a clone was seen (once, few, many) or the class of an expanded clone, and some rows leave it out.

TRBJ2-7 | . | TRBV30 | . | TGTGCCTGGAGGGGGCGCAGCTCCTACGAGCAGTACTTC | CAWRGRSSYEQYF
TRBJ2-7 | few | TRBV30 | TRBD1 | TGTGCCTGGAGTGTTGGCCAGGGGGCCTCCTACGAGCAGTACTTC | CAWSVGQGASYEQYF
TRBJ2-3 | once | TRBV27 | . | TGTGCCAGCAGCCCCGGGGTGAACACAGATACGCAGTATTTT | CASSPGVNTDTQYF
TRBJ2-1 | . | TRBV29-1 | . | TGCAGCGTTGGTGGCGGGACCTACAATGAGCAGTTCTTC | CSVGGGTYNEQFF
TRBJ2-1 | . | TRBV7-2 | TRBD1 | TGTGCCAGCAGCCTGGGACAGTCCTACAATGAGCAGTTCTTC | CASSLGQSYNEQFF
TRBJ2-7 | . | TRBV30 | TRBD1 | TGTGCCTGGAGTGAATACCGGGACAGGGGATACGAGCAGTACTTC | CAWSEYRDRGYEQYF
TRBJ1-5 | . | TRBV19 | . | TGTGCCAGTAATAACAGGGTCAATCAGCCCCAGCATTTT | CASNNRVNQPQHF
TRBJ1-2 | few | TRBV19 | . | TGTGCCAGTGAGGGTAACTATGGCTACACCTTC | CASEGNYGYTF
TRBJ2-7 | few | TRBV14 | . | TGTGCCAGCAGCCAAGGGCCCGAGCAGTACTTC | CASSQGPEQYF
TRBJ2-1 | few | TRBV2 | . | TGTGCCAGCAGTGTGGCAGCCTACAATGAGCAGTTCTTC | CASSVAAYNEQFF
TRBJ1-1 | few | TRBV23-1 | TRBD1 | TGCGCCAGTGGTCCCGGGCAGGGGGCCTCTGAAGCTTTCTTT | CASGPGQGASEAFF
TRBJ1-1 | once | TRBV11-1 | TRBD1 | TGTGCCAGCAGCTTAGGACAGGGGAACACTGAAGCTTTCTTT | CASSLGQGNTEAFF
TRBJ2-1 | . | TRBV12-5 | TRBD2 | TGTGCTAGTGGTTTAGCGGGGGCCCACAATGAGCAGTTCTTC | CASGLAGAHNEQFF
TRBJ1-1 | few | TRBV29-1 | . | TGCAGCGTTGAACGGCCTGAAGCTTTCTTT | CSVERPEAFF
TRBJ2-1 | few | TRBV15 | TRBD2 | TGTGCCACCAGCCCCGGGACTAGCGCCGGGGATGAGCAGTTCTTC | CATSPGTSAGDEQFF
TRBJ1-2 | . | TRBV4-3 | . | TGCGCCAGCAGCCAAGATCCACGCCCTCCGCAGGGTAACTATGGCTACACCTTC | CASSQDPRPPQGNYGYTF
TRBJ2-1 | . | TRBV7-8 | . | TGTGCCAGCAGCTTTCGGGTAAACCTTCAGGATGAGCAGTTCTTC | CASSFRVNLQDEQFF
TRBJ1-4 | many | TRBV14 | . | TGTGCCAGCAGCCAAGGAGATAAACTGTTTTTT | CASSQGDKLFF
TRBJ2-3 | . | TRBV29-1 | . | TGCAGCGCGCGAGTAGATACGCAGTATTTT | CSARVDTQYF
TRBJ2-3 | . | TRBV6-6 | TRBD2 | TGTGCCAGCGGCACCGGACTAGTGGCCGATACGCAGTATTTT | CASGTGLVADTQYF
TRBJ1-1 | few | TRBV4-3 | . | TGCGCCAGCAGCCAAGATGGGGACACTGAAGCTTTCTTT | CASSQDGDTEAFF
TRBJ1-1 | . | TRBV30 | . | TGTGCCTGGTCTTGGGGGGACACTGAAGCTTTCTTT | CAWSWGDTEAFF
TRBJ1-5 | . | TRBV30 | . | TGTGCCTGGAGTGCCTCAGGGAGTCAGCCCCAGCATTTT | CAWSASGSQPQHF
TRBJ1-2 | . | TRBV10-3 | . | TGTGCCATCAGTGATGGGGTGGAAGGCTACACCTTC | CAISDGVEGYTF
TRBJ1-2 | . | TRBV29-1 | TRBD1 | TGCAGCGTGGGACAGGGGGAAAACTATGGCTACACCTTC | CSVGQGENYGYTF
TRBJ2-7 | . | TRBV9 | TRBD1 | TGTGCCAGCAGCGTAGGGCAGGGGGACGAGCAGTACTTC | CASSVGQGDEQYF
TRBJ2-1 | . | TRBV7-2 | TRBD2 | TGTGCCAGCAGTTCTAGCGGGGGGGCGCACAATGAGCAGTTCTTC | CASSSSGGAHNEQFF
TRBJ1-2 | . | TRBV5-1 | . | TGCGCCAGCAGCAGGGGGGATCCCTTCTATGGCTACACCTTC | CASSRGDPFYGYTF
TRBJ2-7 | . | TRBV10-3 | . | TGTGCCATCAGTGACTCGGACAGCTTCGAGCAGTACTTC | CAISDSDSFEQYF
TRBJ2-6 | . | TRBV11-2 | TRBD1 | TGTGCCAGCAGCCCAGGGACAGGGGGTGCTGGGGCCAACGTCCTGACTTTC | CASSPGTGGAGANVLTF
TRBJ1-1 | . | TRBV4-3 | . | TGCGCCAGCAGCCAAGAAGTAATGGGGATGAACACTGAAGCTTTCTTT | CASSQEVMGMNTEAFF
TRBJ1-1 | . | TRBV13 | . | TGTGCCAGCAGCCCGGACGGATTTGAAGCTTTCTTT | CASSPDGFEAFF
TRBJ2-2 | . | TRBV25-1 | . | TGTGCCAGCACTGAGGAAGTGGGTACCGGGGAGCTGTTTTTT | CASTEEVGTGELFF
TRBJ2-2 | . | TRBV5-1 | . | TGCGCCAGCAGCTCCTGGATTGGCGGGGCGAACACCGGGGAGCTGTTTTTT | CASSSWIGGANTGELFF
TRBJ2-7 | . | TRBV25-1 | . | TGTGCCAGCAGTGGGGGCTACGAGCAGTACTTC | CASSGGYEQYF
TRBJ1-2 | . | TRBV5-1 | . | TGCGCCAGCAGCCCGGGGGGGCCCGGCTACACCTTC | CASSPGGPGYTF
TRBJ2-1 | . | TRBV5-1 | . | TGCGCCAGCAGAACAGATGAGGTAATGCAGTTCTTC | CASRTDEVMQFF
TRBJ2-1 | few | TRBV29-1 | . | TGCAGCGTTGAAGTGGGGGCGGAGCAGTTCTTC | CSVEVGAEQFF
TRBJ2-7 | . | TRBV14 | TRBD1 | TGTGCCAGCAGCCAAGGGGCAGGGGGCTCCCCCTACGAGCAGTACTTC | CASSQGAGGSPYEQYF
TRBJ1-5 | few | TRBV7-8 | . | TGTGCCAGCAGCTTAGCCCGACAGTATAGCAATCAGCCCCAGCATTTT | CASSLARQYSNQPQHF
TRBJ2-1 | few | TRBV29-1 | TRBD2 | TGCAGCGTTGATTATTTACGGGGGGGCCGCAATGAGCAGTTCTTC | CSVDYLRGGRNEQFF
TRBJ1-1 | few | TRBV19 | . | TGTGCCAGTAGTATCGGGACGTACCAAGCTTTCTTT | CASSIGTYQAFF
TRBJ2-3 | . | TRBV11-3 | . | TGTGCCAGCAGCGGTCCGGGCGGGGCCTCTAGCACAGATACGCAGTATTTT | CASSGPGGASSTDTQYF
TRBJ2-7 | . | TRBV30 | . | TGTGCCTGGAGTGTATCTCGGGGTCCCTACGAGCAGTACTTC | CAWSVSRGPYEQYF
TRBJ1-1 | few | TRBV7-2 | . | TGTGCCAGCAGCGCCGACACCGTTCTTGAAGCTTTCTTT | CASSADTVLEAFF
TRBJ2-5 | . | TRBV27 | TRBD1 | TGTGCCAGCAGTTCCAGATTCGACAGGGGGGGAGTGACCCAGTACTTC | CASSSRFDRGGVTQYF
TRBJ1-1 | . | TRBV29-1 | . | TGCAGCGTTGATAAGGGACCGATTGAGACTTTCTTT | CSVDKGPIETFF
TRBJ1-5 | . | TRBV30 | . | TGTGCCTGGAGTTCAGGGATCAATCAGCCCCAGCATTTT | CAWSSGINQPQHF
TRBJ2-3 | . | TRBV7-9 | . | TGTGCCAGCAGCTCTCTGCCAGATACGCAGTATTTT | CASSSLPDTQYF
TRBJ2-2 | . | TRBV30 | . | TGTGCCTGGAGTGTGACTTATGGGGACCGGGAGCTGTTTTTT | CAWSVTYGDRELFF
TRBJ1-2 | . | TRBV27 | TRBD1 | TGTGCCAGCAGTCCGGGGACAGGTACCAACTATGGCTACACCTTC | CASSPGTGTNYGYTF
TRBJ2-1 | . | TRBV4-1 | . | TGCGCCAGCAGTGAGACGGGCCCCTCGGGAAGACAGCAGTTCTTC | CASSETGPSGRQQFF
TRBJ1-5 | . | TRBV4-1 | . | TGCGCCAGCAGCCAAGAAGACAACTACAATCAGCCCCAGCATTTT | CASSQEDNYNQPQHF
TRBJ1-6 | few | TRBV19 | . | TGTGCCAGCCGTACGGGAACGTCGGGGATCAATAATTCACCCCTCCACTTT | CASRTGTSGINNSPLHF
TRBJ2-7 | . | TRBV30 | . | TGTGCCTGGAGTGTTGGTACTGGAAAGTTCTACGAGCAGTACTTC | CAWSVGTGKFYEQYF